This T cell receptor (beta chain) was obtained from a study of molecular identifiers for immune sequencing clone quantification. General study findings and limits: Spiked Jurkat TCR RNA equivalent to one cell was reportedly detectable in about a million naive cells.

Using its own MiXCR run on the PCR reads, TCRdb lists one record per CDR3 protein. In the table there are 400,000 to 600,000 distinct CDR3 sequences, about 25% of which are singletons. This clonotype has a handful of counts. Its specificity is unknown. The CDR3 totals 12 residues. Germline CDR1 is SGHTS and CDR2 is YDEGEE. The V end lost 3 bases, the J end lost 3 bases, and 6 bases lay between the germline ends. Sequencing input: naive CD8+ T cells from blood, with Jurkat cell RNA spiked in. The sample's subset: FACS-sorted CD8+CD4-CCR7+CD45RA+ naive T cells. This receptor was taken from a human donor in good health. Some libraries in this study had Jurkat cell RNA spiked in. The chain has TRBV5-8 and TRBJ1-1; no firm D call. The CDR3 DNA is TGTGCCAGCAGCTGGTTACACACTGAAGCTTTCTTT. Amino acids: CASSWLHTEAFF.